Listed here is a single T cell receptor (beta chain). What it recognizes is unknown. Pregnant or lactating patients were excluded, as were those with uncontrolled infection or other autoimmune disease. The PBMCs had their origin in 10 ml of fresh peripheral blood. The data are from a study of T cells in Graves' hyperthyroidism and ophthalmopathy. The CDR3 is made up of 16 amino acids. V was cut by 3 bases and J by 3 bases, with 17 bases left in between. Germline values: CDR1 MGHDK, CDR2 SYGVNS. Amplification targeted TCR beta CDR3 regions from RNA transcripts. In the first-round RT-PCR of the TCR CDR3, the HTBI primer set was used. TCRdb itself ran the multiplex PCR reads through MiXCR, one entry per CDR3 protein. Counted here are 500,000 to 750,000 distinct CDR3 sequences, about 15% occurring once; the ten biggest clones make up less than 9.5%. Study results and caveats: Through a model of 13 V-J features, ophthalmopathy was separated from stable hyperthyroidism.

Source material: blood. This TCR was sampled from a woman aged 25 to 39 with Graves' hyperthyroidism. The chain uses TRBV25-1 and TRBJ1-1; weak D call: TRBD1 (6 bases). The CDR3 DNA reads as TGTGCCAGCAGTGACTTAGGGGGTCCACGGGACACTGAAGCTTTCTTT. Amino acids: CASSDLGGPRDTEAFF.